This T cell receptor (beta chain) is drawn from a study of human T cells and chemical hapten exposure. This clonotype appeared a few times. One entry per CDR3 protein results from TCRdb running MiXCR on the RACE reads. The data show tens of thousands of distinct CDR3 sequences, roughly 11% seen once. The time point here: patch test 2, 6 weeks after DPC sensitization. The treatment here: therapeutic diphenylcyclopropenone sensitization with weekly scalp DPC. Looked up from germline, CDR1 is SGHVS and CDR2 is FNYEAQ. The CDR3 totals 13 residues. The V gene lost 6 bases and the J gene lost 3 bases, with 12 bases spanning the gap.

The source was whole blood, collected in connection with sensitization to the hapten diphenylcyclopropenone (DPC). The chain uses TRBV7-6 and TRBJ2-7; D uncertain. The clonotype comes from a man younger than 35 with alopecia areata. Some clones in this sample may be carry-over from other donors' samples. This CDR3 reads CASSFGSIYEQYF. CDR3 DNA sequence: TGTGCCAGCAGTTTTGGATCTATCTACGAGCAGTACTTC.